Listed below are T cell receptor beta chains from one sample, sequenced in a study of cytomegalovirus exposure and HLA in healthy donors. Sequencing was performed with immunoSEQ multiplex PCR; in TCRdb, only in-frame clones are kept and a portion is missing. Found here are approximately 160,000 clones, around 78% of them singletons; the top ten hold 2.5% to 3.5%. The sequencing sample was made of PBMCs. These TCRs come from a woman aged 50 to 60 in good health and CMV-seropositive. Each CDR3 is given without its conserved first and last residue. Clone size is shown for a subset of rows, as once, few, many or a class of expanded clone.

clone size	V gene	J gene	CDR3 protein
-	TRBV9	TRBJ2-1	ASSPGQYYNEQF
-	TRBV7-3	TRBJ2-1	ASSLGDEQF
-	TRBV7-9	TRBJ1-3	ASSLSGQRIGNTIY
-	TRBV11-3	TRBJ2-7	ASSFSPSYEQY
-	TRBV4-1	-	ASSQTQIYEQY
-	TRBV7-2	TRBJ1-2	ASSSGQVSSYT
-	TRBV2	TRBJ2-3	ASSEARGVATQY
-	TRBV5-1	TRBJ1-4	ASSRDGGQNEKLF
-	TRBV5-1	TRBJ2-1	ASSLDAGGHNEQF
few	TRBV19	TRBJ1-6	ASSINTGGIPLH
few	TRBV7-9	TRBJ2-1	ASSPGFEQF
-	TRBV11-3	-	ASSSLGGSRSYEQY
-	TRBV19	TRBJ2-5	ASSMDRAGGETQY
-	TRBV25-1	TRBJ1-1	ASRATGGSEAF
-	TRBV5-1	TRBJ2-1	ASSLGLAGHNEQF
-	TRBV5-1	TRBJ1-1	ASSSRTGRANTEAF
few	TRBV29-1	TRBJ2-4	SVRGDSPNSQY
-	TRBV27	TRBJ1-2	ASSDQGAYGYT
-	TRBV6-5	TRBJ1-5	ASSVLTGPQPQH
-	TRBV19	TRBJ1-1	ASSQTRNTEAF
-	TRBV7-3	TRBJ1-1	ASTAQADGTEAF
few	TRBV29-1	TRBJ2-5	SALEETQY
-	TRBV6-6	TRBJ1-2	ASSPGTGDNNYGYT
few	TRBV4-2	TRBJ1-2	ASSPRGADGYT
-	TRBV19	TRBJ1-5	ASSISPTGYDQPQH
-	TRBV15	TRBJ2-1	ATSRELARSYNEQF
-	TRBV29-1	TRBJ2-4	SVEVGGWGAKNIQY
-	TRBV5-6	TRBJ2-3	ASRYQGGGTQY
-	TRBV19	TRBJ2-7	ASSAGTGDYEQY
-	TRBV6-5	TRBJ2-7	ASSRTGQGSEQY
few	TRBV6-4	TRBJ2-7	ASSGWHYYEQY
-	TRBV6-6	TRBJ1-1	ASRRTGQGGTEAF
-	TRBV9	TRBJ2-2	ASSVEVGGTPTGELF